The source of this T cell receptor (beta chain) is a study of T cell changes during pregnancy in multiple sclerosis. Clones were sequenced by immunoSEQ multiplex PCR, and TCRdb holds only the in-frame ones, with some missing. The data contain tens of thousands of clones, around 90% of them singletons. The CDR3 spans 15 residues. Germline V lookup: CDR1 SGHNT, CDR2 YYREEE (reference sequence). V was cut by 0 bases and J by 1 base, with 10 bases left in between. The V call is TRBV5-4, the J call TRBJ1-1, with TRBD1 as a possible D gene (5 bases). Here the sequenced sample was CD4+ T cells from peripheral blood mononuclear cells, taken in the second trimester of pregnancy. This TCR came from a female donor with multiple sclerosis, enrolled in a pregnancy study. The CDR3 loop reads CASSLGGEGNTEAFF. CDR3 DNA: TGTGCCAGCAGCTTGGGGGGGGAAGGGAACACTGAAGCTTTCTTT.